The 9 T cell receptor beta chains reported below all come from one sample, sequenced in a study of T cells in Graves' hyperthyroidism and ophthalmopathy. The TCR beta CDR3 regions underwent amplification using RNA transcripts as the source. RT-PCR in the first round (using the HTBI primer set) targeted the TCR CDR3. TCRdb reprocessed the multiplex PCR reads with MiXCR, giving one entry per CDR3 protein. Counted here are about 480,000 distinct CDR3 sequences, 20% to 25% occurring once; the ten biggest clones make up 45% to 50%. The sequenced sample consisted of blood. The receptors originated from a woman in her 70s with Graves' ophthalmopathy.

In its sample, this clonotype was seen many times. CDR3 nucleotide sequence: TGTGCCAGCAGTGAAGGGTCGGCAGTCACTGAAGCTTTCTTT. Amino acid sequence: CASSEGSAVTEAFF. The chain links TRBV2 to TRBJ1-1; no clear D. The CDR3 length is 14 residues. Per the germline V gene, CDR1 is SNHLY and CDR2 is FYNNEI. The V end lost 1 base, the J end lost 4 bases, and 10 bases lay between the germline ends.

The rearrangement joins TRBV7-2 to TRBJ2-2, with a possible D match to TRBD2 (6 bases). The V gene's germline CDR1 is SGHTA and CDR2 FQGNSA. The CDR3 loop spans 15 amino acids. V lost 2 bases and J 4 bases, leaving 11 bases between the germline ends. This CDR3 reads CASSLSGRVTGELFF. The CDR3 nucleotides read TGTGCCAGCAGCTTAAGCGGGCGGGTCACCGGGGAGCTGTTTTTT.

This clonotype has ten or more counts. This chain links TRBV12-3 or TRBV12-4 with TRBJ2-7, with D possibly matching TRBD1 (6 bases). Trimming cost V 6 bases and J 6 bases, with 12 bases left between them. This CDR3 contains 12 residues. The CDR3 loop reads CASSQTGSEQYF. DNA for the CDR3: TGTGCCAGCAGCCAAACAGGGAGCGAGCAGTACTTC.

This chain's CDR3 is CASTPRGQGLNQPQHF. In DNA form, the CDR3 reads TGTGCCAGCACCCCCCGGGGACAGGGGTTGAATCAGCCCCAGCATTTT. The chain joins TRBV28 to TRBJ1-5, with 10 bases matching TRBD1. Germline V CDR1 and CDR2: MDHEN, SYDVKM. This CDR3 is built from 16 residues. The ends lost 7 bases at V and 4 bases at J; junction bases unmatched: 10.

This clonotype was counted a few times. The chain combines TRBV14 with TRBJ1-5, with 8 bases identical to TRBD1. The CDR3 has 17 amino acids. Germline CDR1 and CDR2: SGHDN and FVKESK. V trimming: 1 base; J trimming: 5 bases; junction bases outside the gene matches: 10. This CDR3 is CASSQGWTGLSDQPQHF. CDR3 in DNA: TGTGCCAGCAGCCAAGGCTGGACAGGGTTATCGGATCAGCCCCAGCATTTT.

This clonotype turned up a few times. This sequence joins TRBV12-5 and TRBJ1-1; 7 nucleotides match TRBD1. The CDR3 is 14 residues long. With V trimmed by 8 bases and J by 0 bases, 6 bases remained unmatched. Germline values: CDR1 LGHNT, CDR2 FRNRAP. In DNA form, the CDR3 reads TGTGCTAGTAAGATCGGGACAGTGAACACTGAAGCTTTCTTT. Translating gives CASKIGTVNTEAFF. Using reference TRBV12-5 and TRBJ1-1 for the parts outside the CDR3, the full variable domain is DARVTQTPRHKVTEMGQEVTMRCQPILGHNTVFWYRQTMMQGLELLAYFRNRAPLDDSGMPKDRFSAEMPDATLATLKIQPSEPRDSAVYFCASKIGTVNTEAFFGQGTRLTVV.

This clonotype has only a few counts. This sequence joins TRBV6-1 and TRBJ2-7; 7 bases map to TRBD2. Germline V gene data show CDR1 as MNHNS and CDR2 as SASEGT. Germline trimming cut 5 bases from V and 2 bases from J; bases unmatched to any gene: 9. The CDR3 extends over 15 amino acids. The CDR3, as DNA: TGTGCCAGCAGTCATAGTGGCGGGAGACCCTACGAGCAGTACTTC. Translated: CASSHSGGRPYEQYF.

The rearrangement joins TRBV7-9 to TRBJ2-3, with D tentatively TRBD1 or TRBD2 (6 bases each). Germline lookup yields CDR1 SEHNR and CDR2 FQNEAQ (reference sequence). Deletions cut 5 bases from V and 11 bases from J, with 29 bases between. The CDR3 is 17 amino acids. The DNA for the CDR3 is TGTGCCAGCAGCCTAACCGGGACATCGGGACTGGGTCAAGGGCAGTATTTT. This codes for CASSLTGTSGLGQGQYF. The full variable domain, its missing parts supplied by reference TRBV7-9 and TRBJ2-3, is DTGVSQNPRHKITKRGQNVTFRCDPISEHNRLYWYRQTLGQGPEFLTYFQNEAQLEKSRLLSDRFSAERPKGSFSTLEIQRTEQGDSAMYLCASSLTGTSGLGQGQYFGPGTRLTVL.

This clonotype has only a few counts. Written as DNA, the CDR3 is TGTGCCAGCAGAGTAGGACTAGCGGGAGGCCCGAGGAGCTCCTACAATGAGCAGTTCTTC. Its protein product is CASRVGLAGGPRSSYNEQFF. The chain combines TRBV6-2 or TRBV6-3 with TRBJ2-1; 14 nucleotides agree with TRBD2. This CDR3 spans 20 amino acids. V trimming: 6 bases; J trimming: 0 bases; junction bases outside the gene matches: 13. CDR1 MNHEY and CDR2 SVGEGT come from the germline V gene.